The 14 T cell receptor beta chains presented below share a single source sample, sequenced in a study of CD8 T cells in ankylosing spondylitis (dated by TCRdb to about 2017). Antigen specificity for these receptors is unknown. The protocol used for the library was 5' RACE. The instrument was an Illumina HiSeq 2500. The raw public reads went through TCRdb reprocessing: fastp at Q25, MiXCR clone calling, in-frame beta chains kept. Each CDR3 protein appears once, grouped with its most common genes and DNA. Here the sample has over 400,000 distinct CDR3 sequences; roughly 26% occur a single time. Roughly 0.9% of the sample goes to the ten largest clones. Summary of the overall study and its limitations: Blood from ankylosing spondylitis patients appeared to be characterized by a TCR beta motif composed of eight highly homologous amino acid variants.

Sample: blood, either unsorted or a sorted T cell fraction (not recorded which). These receptors were obtained from a male donor with ankylosing spondylitis.

The V call is TRBV7-2, the J call TRBJ2-1, with unresolved D. The V gene lost 5 bases and the J gene lost 8 bases, with 16 bases spanning the gap. This CDR3 contains 14 residues. CDR1 and CDR2 from the germline V gene are SGHTA and FQGNSA. CDR3 nucleotides: TGTGCCAGCAGCCCAGGCCTGAAAGCGCATGAGCAGTTCTTC. This codes for CASSPGLKAHEQFF.

This chain links TRBV3-1 with TRBJ1-2, with D tentatively TRBD1 (5 bases). The germline gives CDR1 LGHDT, CDR2 YNNKEL (reference sequence). The CDR3 runs 14 residues. With 1 base removed from V and 8 bases from J, the gap between germline ends came to 14 bases. The CDR3 DNA is TGTGCCAGCAGCCAAGGGTACAGGTCCGGCGGCTACACCTTC. Translation gives CASSQGYRSGGYTF.

The chain is built from TRBV29-1 and TRBJ2-2; 9 nucleotides match TRBD1. This CDR3 has 13 amino acids. Germline lookup yields CDR1 SQVTM and CDR2 ANQGSEA. Germline trimming cut 4 bases from V and 6 bases from J; bases unmatched to any gene: 3. In nucleotides, the CDR3 is TGCAGCGTTGGTCGACAGGGGGCCGGGGAGCTGTTTTTT. Translating gives CSVGRQGAGELFF.

The J gene is TRBJ1-5, the V gene TRBV30; the D is unclear. The CDR3 sequence is 15 residues long. In germline, CDR1 is GTSNPN, CDR2 SVGIG (reference sequence). Trimming took off 0 bases at V and 1 base at J, with 10 bases between the two ends. In DNA, the CDR3 is TGTGCCTGGAGTGTACGGCTAGGAAGCAATCAGCCCCAGCATTTT. This translates into CAWSVRLGSNQPQHF.

This clonotype turned up a few times. This chain connects TRBV5-1 to TRBJ1-4, with no clear D. The ends were cut back, 4 bases at V and 7 bases at J, with 14 bases in the middle. The CDR3 contains 14 residues. In germline, CDR1 is SGHRS, CDR2 YFSETQ. The CDR3 region has the DNA TGCGCCAGCAGCCCACAGCGGGCGGCTGAAAAACTGTTTTTT. It encodes CASSPQRAAEKLFF.

The V and J genes are TRBV24-1 and TRBJ2-5; D remains ambiguous. Germline CDR1 reads KGHDR; CDR2 reads SFDVKD. This CDR3 region has 15 residues. Trimming left V 5 bases short and J 5 bases short, with 17 bases between. DNA of the CDR3: TGTGCCACCAGTGCCCCGGGCCTTCCTCGGGAGACCCAGTACTTC. Its protein is CATSAPGLPRETQYF.

This rearrangement joins TRBV29-1 to TRBJ1-1, with D unclear. The V end lost 2 bases, the J end lost 5 bases, and 12 bases lay between the germline ends. CDR1 is SQVTM and CDR2 is ANQGSEA in the germline V gene. The CDR3 loop spans 13 amino acids. CDR3 sequence (DNA): TGCAGCGTTGAAAGGGCAGCAGTAACTGAAGCTTTCTTT. Its translation is CSVERAAVTEAFF.

V and J are TRBV25-1 and TRBJ1-1, with TRBD1 matching over 7 bases. The CDR3 length is 15 residues. Germline assignment: CDR1 MGHDK and CDR2 SYGVNS. With 5 bases clipped from V and 3 bases from J, the junction kept 9 bases outside the gene matches. The CDR3 loop is CASSYGGQGDTEAFF. In DNA, the CDR3 is TGTGCCAGCAGTTATGGTGGGCAGGGGGACACTGAAGCTTTCTTT.

The rearrangement joins TRBV18 to TRBJ1-1, with D possibly being TRBD1 (6 bases). Trimming took 3 bases from V and 3 from J, leaving 17 bases between them. The length of the CDR3 is 16 residues. The germline V gene encodes CDR1 KGHSH and CDR2 LQKENI. DNA for the CDR3: TGTGCCAGCTCACCTCCCCGGGCAGGGGTGGACACTGAAGCTTTCTTT. Translation: CASSPPRAGVDTEAFF.

This clonotype appeared once. DNA of the CDR3: TGTGCCAGCAGTACCCGCAGGTACTCCTACGAGCAGTACTTC. This codes for CASSTRRYSYEQYF. The chain joins TRBV2 to TRBJ2-7; D remains unclear. From germline, CDR1 is SNHLY and CDR2 FYNNEI. Trimming stripped 5 bases from V and 0 bases from J, with 11 bases between. This CDR3 is 14 amino acids long.

V and J are TRBV20-1 and TRBJ2-7, with 11 bases fitting TRBD2. CDR3 length: 17 amino acids. V shed 7 bases, J shed 2 bases, and the junction held 16 bases outside the gene matches. The V gene's germline CDR1 is DFQATT and CDR2 SNEGSKA (reference sequence). CDR3 in DNA: TGCAGTGTCAGTCGTAGTCTAGCGGGAGGAGGAGCCTACGAGCAGTACTTC. Translation gives CSVSRSLAGGGAYEQYF.

V is TRBV19 and J is TRBJ2-3, with no clear D. This CDR3 has 12 amino acids. The ends were cut back, 3 bases at V and 4 bases at J, with 5 bases in the middle. The germline V gene has CDR1 LNHDA and CDR2 SQIVND (reference sequence). Here the CDR3 reads CASSMAADTQYF. DNA of the CDR3: TGTGCCAGTAGTATGGCAGCAGATACGCAGTATTTT.

V is TRBV4-2 and J is TRBJ2-1; D ambiguous. CDR3 length equals 13 residues. The V gene lost 0 bases and the J gene lost 5 bases, with 5 bases spanning the gap. CDR1 LGHNA and CDR2 YNFKEQ come from the germline V gene. CDR3 loop: CASSQEGNNEQFF. CDR3 nucleotides: TGTGCCAGCAGCCAAGAGGGAAACAATGAGCAGTTCTTC.

The V gene is TRBV4-2, the J gene TRBJ2-7, with a possible D match to TRBD1 (5 bases). Germline CDR1 LGHNA, CDR2 YNFKEQ. The CDR3 contains 14 residues. The V end was cut by 0 bases, the J end by 2 bases, with 8 bases between. The CDR3 nucleotides are TGTGCCAGCAGCCAAGATCTGGACACCTACGAGCAGTACTTC. Translated, it gives CASSQDLDTYEQYF.